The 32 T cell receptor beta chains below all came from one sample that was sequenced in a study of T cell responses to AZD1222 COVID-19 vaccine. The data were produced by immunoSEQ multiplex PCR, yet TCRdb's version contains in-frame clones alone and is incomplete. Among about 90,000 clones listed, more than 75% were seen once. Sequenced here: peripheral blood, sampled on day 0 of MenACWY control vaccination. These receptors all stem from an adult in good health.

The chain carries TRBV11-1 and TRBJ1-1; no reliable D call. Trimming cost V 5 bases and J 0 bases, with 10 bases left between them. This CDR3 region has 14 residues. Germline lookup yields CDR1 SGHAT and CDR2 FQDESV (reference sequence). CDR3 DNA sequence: TGTGCCAGCAGCGCGCCCCCCTTGAACACTGAAGCTTTCTTT. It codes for CASSAPPLNTEAFF.

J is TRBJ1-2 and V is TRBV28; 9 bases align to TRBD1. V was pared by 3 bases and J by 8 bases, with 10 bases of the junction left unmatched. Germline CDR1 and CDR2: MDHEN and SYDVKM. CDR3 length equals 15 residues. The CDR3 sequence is CASSLGGQGGRGYTF. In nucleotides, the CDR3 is TGTGCCAGCAGTTTGGGGGGACAGGGCGGTAGAGGCTACACCTTC.

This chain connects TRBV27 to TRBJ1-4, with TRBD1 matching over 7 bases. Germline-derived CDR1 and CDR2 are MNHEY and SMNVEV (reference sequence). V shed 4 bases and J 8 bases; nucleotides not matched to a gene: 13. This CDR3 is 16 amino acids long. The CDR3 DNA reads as TGTGCCAGCAGTTCGGGACAGACCAGGAATCTGGAAAAACTGTTTTTT. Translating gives CASSSGQTRNLEKLFF.

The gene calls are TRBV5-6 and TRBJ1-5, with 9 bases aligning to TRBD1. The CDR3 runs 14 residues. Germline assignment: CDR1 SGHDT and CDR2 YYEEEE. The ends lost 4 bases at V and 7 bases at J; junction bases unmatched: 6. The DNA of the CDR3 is TGTGCCAGCAGCAAGGGACAGGGCGGCCAGCCCCAGCATTTT. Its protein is CASSKGQGGQPQHF.

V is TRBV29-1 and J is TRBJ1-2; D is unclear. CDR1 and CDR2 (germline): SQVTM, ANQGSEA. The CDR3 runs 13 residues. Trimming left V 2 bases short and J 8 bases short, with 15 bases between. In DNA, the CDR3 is TGCAGCGTTGAAACAAGCCCCTCTTGGGGCTACACCTTC. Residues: CSVETSPSWGYTF.

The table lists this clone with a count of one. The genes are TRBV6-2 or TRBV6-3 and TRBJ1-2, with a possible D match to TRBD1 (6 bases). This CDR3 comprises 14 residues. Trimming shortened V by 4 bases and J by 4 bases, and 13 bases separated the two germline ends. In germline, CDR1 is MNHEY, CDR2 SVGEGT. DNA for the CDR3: TGTGCCAGCAGTTTTACGACAGGCCCCTATGGCTACACCTTC. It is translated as CASSFTTGPYGYTF.

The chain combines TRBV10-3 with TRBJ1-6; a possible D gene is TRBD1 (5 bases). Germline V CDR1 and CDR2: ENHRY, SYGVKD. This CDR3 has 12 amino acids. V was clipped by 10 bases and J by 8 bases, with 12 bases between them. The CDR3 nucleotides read TGTGCCAGCGCTGAAGGGGATTCACCCCTCCACTTT. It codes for CASAEGDSPLHF.

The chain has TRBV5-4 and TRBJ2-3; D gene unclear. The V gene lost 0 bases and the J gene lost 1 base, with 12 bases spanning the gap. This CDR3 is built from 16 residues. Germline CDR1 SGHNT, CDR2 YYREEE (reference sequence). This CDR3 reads CASSLVVDPRTDTQYF. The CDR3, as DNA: TGTGCCAGCAGCTTGGTGGTAGATCCCCGCACAGATACGCAGTATTTT.

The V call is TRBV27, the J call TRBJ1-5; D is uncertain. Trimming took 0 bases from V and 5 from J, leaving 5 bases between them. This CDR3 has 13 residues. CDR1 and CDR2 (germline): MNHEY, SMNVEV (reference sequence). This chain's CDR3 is CASSLSEDQPQHF. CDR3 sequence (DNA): TGTGCCAGCAGTTTATCGGAGGATCAGCCCCAGCATTTT.

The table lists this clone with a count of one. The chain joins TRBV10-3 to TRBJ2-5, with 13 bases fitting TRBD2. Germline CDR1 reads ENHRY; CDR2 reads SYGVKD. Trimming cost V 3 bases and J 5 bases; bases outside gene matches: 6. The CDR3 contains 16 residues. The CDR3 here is CAISDPTSGGRETQYF. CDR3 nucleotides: TGTGCCATCAGTGACCCGACTAGCGGGGGGCGGGAGACCCAGTACTTC.

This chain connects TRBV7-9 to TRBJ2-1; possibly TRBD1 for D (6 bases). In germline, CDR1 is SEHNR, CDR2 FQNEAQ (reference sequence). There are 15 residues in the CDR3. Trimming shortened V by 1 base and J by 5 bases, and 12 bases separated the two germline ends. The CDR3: CASSLGGQAHNEQFF. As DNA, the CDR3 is TGTGCCAGCAGCTTAGGGGGGCAGGCCCACAATGAGCAGTTCTTC.

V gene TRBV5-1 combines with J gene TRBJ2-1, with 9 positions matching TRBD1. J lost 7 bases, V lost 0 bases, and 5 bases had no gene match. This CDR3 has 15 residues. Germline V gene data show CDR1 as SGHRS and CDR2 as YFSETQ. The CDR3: CASSLEQGARNEQFF. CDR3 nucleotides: TGCGCCAGCAGCTTGGAACAGGGGGCACGGAATGAGCAGTTCTTC.

The CDR3 bases are TGCGCCAGCAGCCATGGGACTAGCGAGGGCAATGAGCAGTTCTTC. Translated, it gives CASSHGTSEGNEQFF. The chain recombines TRBV4-1 with TRBJ2-1, with 10 positions matching TRBD2. This CDR3 spans 15 amino acids. The V and J ends lost 3 bases and 6 bases, in that order; junction bases with no gene match: 5. The V gene's germline CDR1 is MGHRA and CDR2 YSYEKL.

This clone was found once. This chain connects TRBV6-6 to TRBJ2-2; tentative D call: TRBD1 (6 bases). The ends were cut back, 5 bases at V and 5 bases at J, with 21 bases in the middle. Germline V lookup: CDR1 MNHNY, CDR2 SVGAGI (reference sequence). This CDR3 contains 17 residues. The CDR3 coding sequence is TGTGCCAGCAGTCTTCTTTCCGGGACAAGTTCTACCGGGGAGCTGTTTTTT. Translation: CASSLLSGTSSTGELFF.

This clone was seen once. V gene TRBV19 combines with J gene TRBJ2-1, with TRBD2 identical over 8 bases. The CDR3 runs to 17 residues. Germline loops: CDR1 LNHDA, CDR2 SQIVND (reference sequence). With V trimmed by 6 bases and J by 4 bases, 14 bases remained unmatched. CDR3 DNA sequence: TGTGCCAGTAGCCCAGTCAGTAGCGGGGCCTATTACAATGAGCAGTTCTTC. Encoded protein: CASSPVSSGAYYNEQFF.

CDR3 region: CASSEPGQASYTF. The DNA of the CDR3 is TGTGCCAGTAGCGAACCGGGACAGGCAAGCTACACCTTC. The chain links TRBV19 to TRBJ1-2; 8 nucleotides align to TRBD1. Germline lookup yields CDR1 LNHDA and CDR2 SQIVND (reference sequence). This CDR3 has 13 amino acids. V trimming: 6 bases; J trimming: 9 bases; junction bases outside the gene matches: 9.

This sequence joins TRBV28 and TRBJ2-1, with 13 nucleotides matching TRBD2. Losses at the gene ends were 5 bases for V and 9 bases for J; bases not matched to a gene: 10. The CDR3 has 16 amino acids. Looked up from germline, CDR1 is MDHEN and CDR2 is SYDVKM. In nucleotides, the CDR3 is TGTGCCAGCAGTCTCACCGGGACTAGCGGGATTTTTGAGCAGTTCTTC. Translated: CASSLTGTSGIFEQFF.

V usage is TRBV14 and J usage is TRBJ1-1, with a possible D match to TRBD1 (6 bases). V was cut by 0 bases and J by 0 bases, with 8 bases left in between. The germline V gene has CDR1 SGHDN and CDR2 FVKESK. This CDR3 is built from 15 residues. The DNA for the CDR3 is TGTGCCAGCAGCCAAGATAGGACAGTGAACACTGAAGCTTTCTTT. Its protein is CASSQDRTVNTEAFF.

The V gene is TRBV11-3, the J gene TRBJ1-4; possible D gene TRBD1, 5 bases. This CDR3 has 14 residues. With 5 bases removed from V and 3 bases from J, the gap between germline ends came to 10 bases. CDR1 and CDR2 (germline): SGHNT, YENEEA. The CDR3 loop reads CASSPGGANEKLFF. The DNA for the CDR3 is TGTGCCAGCAGCCCCGGGGGGGCTAATGAAAAACTGTTTTTT.

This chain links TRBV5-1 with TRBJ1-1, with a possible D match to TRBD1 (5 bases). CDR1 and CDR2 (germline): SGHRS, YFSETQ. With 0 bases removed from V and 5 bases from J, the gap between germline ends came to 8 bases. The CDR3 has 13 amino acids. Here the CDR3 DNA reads TGCGCCAGCAGCTTGGACAGGCTAACTGAAGCTTTCTTT. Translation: CASSLDRLTEAFF.

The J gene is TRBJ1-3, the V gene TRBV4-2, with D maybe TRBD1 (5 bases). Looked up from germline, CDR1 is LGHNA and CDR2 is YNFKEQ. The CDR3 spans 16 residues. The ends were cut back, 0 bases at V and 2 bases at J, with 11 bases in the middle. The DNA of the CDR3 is TGTGCCAGCAGCCAAGATCCTGGGACCACTGGAAACACCATATATTTT. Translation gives CASSQDPGTTGNTIYF.

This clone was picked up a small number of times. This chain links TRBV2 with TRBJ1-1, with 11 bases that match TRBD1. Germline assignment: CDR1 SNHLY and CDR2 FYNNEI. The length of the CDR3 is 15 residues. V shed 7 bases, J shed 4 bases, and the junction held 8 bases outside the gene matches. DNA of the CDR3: TGTGCCAGCACCTGGACAGGGGGCTATGGCACTGAAGCTTTCTTT. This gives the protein CASTWTGGYGTEAFF. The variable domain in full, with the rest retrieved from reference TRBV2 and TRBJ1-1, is EPEVTQTPSHQVTQMGQEVILRCVPISNHLYFYWYRQILGQKVEFLVSFYNNEISEKSEIFDDQFSVERPDGSNFTLKIRSTKLEDSAMYFCASTWTGGYGTEAFFGQGTRLTVV.

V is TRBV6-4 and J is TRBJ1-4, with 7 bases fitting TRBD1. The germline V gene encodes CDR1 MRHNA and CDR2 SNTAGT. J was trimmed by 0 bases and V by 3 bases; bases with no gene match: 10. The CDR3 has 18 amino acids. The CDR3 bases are TGTGCCAGCAGTGATCCCGACAGGGTACCGACAACTAATGAAAAACTGTTTTTT. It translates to CASSDPDRVPTTNEKLFF.

CDR3 sequence (DNA): TGTGCCAGCAGCCCCACCACAGATACGCAGTATTTT. Residues: CASSPTTDTQYF. The rearrangement uses TRBV14 and TRBJ2-3, with D unresolved. The V and J ends lost 4 bases and 2 bases respectively, with 4 bases between them. The germline gives CDR1 SGHDN, CDR2 FVKESK. This CDR3 spans 12 amino acids.

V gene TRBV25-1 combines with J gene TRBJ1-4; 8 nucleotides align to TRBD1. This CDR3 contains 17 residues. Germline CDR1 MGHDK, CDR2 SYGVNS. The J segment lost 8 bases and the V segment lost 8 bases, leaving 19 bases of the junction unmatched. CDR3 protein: CASRRQGPRETWEKLFF. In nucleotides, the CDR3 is TGTGCCAGCCGAAGACAGGGGCCCCGGGAGACTTGGGAAAAACTGTTTTTT. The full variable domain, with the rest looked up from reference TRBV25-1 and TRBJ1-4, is EADIYQTPRYLVIGTGKKITLECSQTMGHDKMYWYQQDPGMELHLIHYSYGVNSTEKGDLSSESTVSRIRTEHFPLTLESARPSHTSQYLCASRRQGPRETWEKLFFGSGTQLSVL.

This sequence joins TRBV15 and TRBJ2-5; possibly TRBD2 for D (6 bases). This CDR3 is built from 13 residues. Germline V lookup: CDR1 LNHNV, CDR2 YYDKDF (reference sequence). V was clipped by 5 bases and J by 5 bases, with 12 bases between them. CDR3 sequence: CATSPGVEETQYF. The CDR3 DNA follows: TGTGCCACCAGCCCGGGGGTTGAGGAGACCCAGTACTTC.

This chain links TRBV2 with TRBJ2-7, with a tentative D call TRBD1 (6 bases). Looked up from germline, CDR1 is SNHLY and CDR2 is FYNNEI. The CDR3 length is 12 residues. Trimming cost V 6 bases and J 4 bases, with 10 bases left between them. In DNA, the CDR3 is TGTGCCAGCAGCCCAGGGGTATACGAGCAGTACTTC. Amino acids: CASSPGVYEQYF.

The CDR3 here is CASGSGGYEKLFF. The CDR3 nucleotides are TGTGCCAGCGGAAGTGGGGGTTACGAAAAACTGTTTTTT. The V call is TRBV3-1 (or the pseudogene TRBV3-2), the J call TRBJ1-4; possible D gene TRBD1, 5 bases. The V gene's germline CDR1 is LGHDT and CDR2 YNNKEL (reference sequence). The CDR3 is made up of 13 amino acids. Trimming took off 8 bases at V and 8 bases at J, with 15 bases between the two ends.

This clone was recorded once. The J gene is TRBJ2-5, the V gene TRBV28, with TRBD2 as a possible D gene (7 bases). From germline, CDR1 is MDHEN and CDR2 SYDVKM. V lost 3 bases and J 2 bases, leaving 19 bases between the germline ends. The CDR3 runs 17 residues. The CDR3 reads CASSFGGTGGHQETQYF. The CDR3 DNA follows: TGTGCCAGCAGTTTCGGAGGAACGGGGGGCCATCAAGAGACCCAGTACTTC.

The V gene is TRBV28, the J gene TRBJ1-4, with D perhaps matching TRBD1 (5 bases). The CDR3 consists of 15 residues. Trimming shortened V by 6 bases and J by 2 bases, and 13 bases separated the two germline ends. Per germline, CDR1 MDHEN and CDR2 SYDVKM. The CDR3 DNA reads TGTGCCAGCAGAGCATCGGGGGAGACTAATGAAAAACTGTTTTTT. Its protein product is CASRASGETNEKLFF.

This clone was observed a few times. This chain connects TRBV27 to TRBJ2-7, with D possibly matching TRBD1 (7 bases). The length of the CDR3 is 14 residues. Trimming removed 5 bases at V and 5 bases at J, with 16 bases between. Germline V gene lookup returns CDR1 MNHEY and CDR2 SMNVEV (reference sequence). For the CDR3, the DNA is TGTGCCAGCAGTCCCCAGGGGGGTCGAGACGAGCAGTACTTC. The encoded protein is CASSPQGGRDEQYF.

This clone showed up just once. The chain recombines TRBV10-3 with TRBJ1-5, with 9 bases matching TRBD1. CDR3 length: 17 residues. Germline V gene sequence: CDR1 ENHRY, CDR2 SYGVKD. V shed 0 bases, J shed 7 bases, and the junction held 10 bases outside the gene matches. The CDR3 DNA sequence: TGTGCCATCAGTGAGTCGATTGGGACAGGGAAGGCCCAGCCCCAGCATTTT. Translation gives CAISESIGTGKAQPQHF.